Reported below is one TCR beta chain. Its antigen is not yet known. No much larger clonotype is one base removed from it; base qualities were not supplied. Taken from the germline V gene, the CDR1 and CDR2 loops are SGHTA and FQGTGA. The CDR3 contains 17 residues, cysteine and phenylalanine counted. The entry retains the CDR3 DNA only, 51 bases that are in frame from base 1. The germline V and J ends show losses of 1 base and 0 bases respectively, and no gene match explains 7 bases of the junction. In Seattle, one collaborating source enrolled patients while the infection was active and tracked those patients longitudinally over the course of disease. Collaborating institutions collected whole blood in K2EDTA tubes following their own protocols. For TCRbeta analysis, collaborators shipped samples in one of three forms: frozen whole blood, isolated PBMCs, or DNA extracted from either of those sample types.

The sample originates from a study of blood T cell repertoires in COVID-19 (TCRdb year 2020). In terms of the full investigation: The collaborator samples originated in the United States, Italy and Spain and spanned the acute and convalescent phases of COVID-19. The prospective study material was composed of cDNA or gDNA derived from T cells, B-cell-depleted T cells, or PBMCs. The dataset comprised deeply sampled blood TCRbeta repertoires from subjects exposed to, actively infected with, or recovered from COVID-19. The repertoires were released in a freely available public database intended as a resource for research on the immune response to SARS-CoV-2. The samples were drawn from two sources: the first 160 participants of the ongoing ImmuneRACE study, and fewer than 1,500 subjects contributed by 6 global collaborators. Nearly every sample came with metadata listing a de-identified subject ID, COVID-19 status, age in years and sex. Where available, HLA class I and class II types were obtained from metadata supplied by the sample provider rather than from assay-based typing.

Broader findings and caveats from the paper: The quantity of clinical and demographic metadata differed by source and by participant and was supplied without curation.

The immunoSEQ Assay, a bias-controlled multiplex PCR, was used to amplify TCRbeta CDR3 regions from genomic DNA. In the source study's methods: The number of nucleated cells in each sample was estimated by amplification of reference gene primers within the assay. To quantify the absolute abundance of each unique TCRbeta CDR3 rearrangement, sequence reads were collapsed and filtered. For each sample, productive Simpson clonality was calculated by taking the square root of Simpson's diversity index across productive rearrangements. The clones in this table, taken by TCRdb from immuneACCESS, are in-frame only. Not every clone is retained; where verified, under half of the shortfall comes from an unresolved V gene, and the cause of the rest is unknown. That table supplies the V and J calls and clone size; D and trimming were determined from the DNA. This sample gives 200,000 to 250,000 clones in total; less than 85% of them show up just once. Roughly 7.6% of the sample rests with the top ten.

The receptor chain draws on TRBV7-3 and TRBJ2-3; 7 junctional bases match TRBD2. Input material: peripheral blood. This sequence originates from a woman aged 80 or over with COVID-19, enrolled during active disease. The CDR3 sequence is CASSLMGAGHSTDTQYF. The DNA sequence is TGTGCCAGCAGCTTAATGGGAGCGGGGCATAGCACAGATACGCAGTATTTT. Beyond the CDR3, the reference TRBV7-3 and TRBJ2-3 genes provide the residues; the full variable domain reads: GAGVSQTPSNKVTEKGKYVELRCDPISGHTALYWYRQSLGQGPEFLIYFQGTGAADDSGLPNDRFFAVRPEGSVSTLKIQRTERGDSAVYLCASSLMGAGHSTDTQYFGPGTRLTVL.